This T cell receptor (beta chain) was sequenced during a study of blood T cell repertoires in COVID-19. The overall study: COVID-19 samples, acute and convalescent, were from the United States, Italy and Spain. The analysed material was cDNA or gDNA that came from T cells, B-cell-depleted T cells, or PBMCs.

In the study's own analysis: Amplification of reference gene primers was used by the study to estimate nucleated cell counts. Profiled with immunoSEQ multiplex PCR; TCRdb holds only in-frame clones, not every one. V, J and clone size derive from that table, while D and trimming were established from the DNA sequence. The table shows 140,000 or so clones, with around nine tenths occurring only once. The trim removed 2 bases at V and 5 bases at J, leaving 3 bases unmatched. The CDR3 runs 13 residues. The germline gives CDR1 SQVTM, CDR2 ANQGSEA. This clonotype originated in a woman between 45 and 60 years old with active or convalescent COVID-19. The sample taken for sequencing was peripheral blood. The chain has TRBV29-1 and TRBJ2-7; 10 positions match TRBD2. Written as DNA, the CDR3 is TGCAGCGTTGAAAGCGGGGGGGTTGACGAGCAGTACTTC. It specifies CSVESGGVDEQYF.